The rows below give T cell receptor beta chains drawn from one sample of a study of T-cell memory formation after mild COVID-19. TCRdb itself ran the 5' RACE reads through MiXCR, one entry per CDR3 protein. The table shows around 310,000 distinct CDR3 sequences, with approximately 22% occurring only once. Sequencing was performed on PBMCs or a T cell subset sorted from them (not recorded which). These receptors originate from a man aged 18 to 29 who had mild COVID-19 (a few samples of this study predate the infection). Cell type and time point are not known. Both conserved end residues are part of each CDR3. D genes are given only for firm matches. Rows may omit the clone size; those that give it use once, few, many or a size class.

>NA|11|TRBJ2-3|few|TRBV2
CARQGTDTQYF
TGTGCCAGACAGGGCACAGATACGCAGTATTTT
>NA|14|TRBJ1-3|NA|TRBV3-1
CASSQSVTGNTIYF
TGTGCCAGCAGCCAATCGGTGACCGGAAACACCATATATTTT
>NA|14|TRBJ1-4|NA|TRBV9
CASSPNTATVKLFF
TGTGCCAGCAGCCCTAACACAGCGACGGTTAAACTGTTTTTT
>NA|14|TRBJ2-3|NA|TRBV12-3/TRBV12-4
CASRAGPSTDTQYF
TGTGCCAGCAGAGCGGGTCCTAGCACAGATACGCAGTATTTT
>NA|14|TRBJ1-1|NA|TRBV10-2
CASSETYINTEAFF
TGCGCCAGCAGTGAGACCTATATCAACACTGAAGCTTTCTTT
>TRBD1|14|TRBJ1-5|few|TRBV6-5
CASSPDRGDQPQHF
TGTGCCAGCAGTCCGGACAGGGGGGATCAGCCCCAGCATTTT
>NA|16|TRBJ2-2|many|TRBV7-6
CASSPGSGTNTGELFF
TGTGCCAGCAGCCCAGGGTCGGGGACGAACACCGGGGAGCTGTTTTTT
>TRBD2|15|TRBJ2-1|NA|TRBV6-5
CASSYSSGGLNEQFF
TGTGCCAGCAGTTACTCTAGCGGGGGACTCAATGAGCAGTTCTTC
>NA|15|TRBJ2-1|few|TRBV29-1
CSPARLEGGSNEQFF
TGCAGCCCGGCCCGACTAGAAGGGGGTTCCAATGAGCAGTTCTTC
>NA|14|TRBJ2-7|many|TRBV6-4
CASSPAPFSYEQYF
TGTGCCAGCAGTCCAGCTCCCTTCTCCTACGAGCAGTACTTC
>NA|14|TRBJ2-7|NA|TRBV4-1
CASSHTSSPYEQYF
TGCGCCAGCAGCCATACTAGCAGCCCCTACGAGCAGTACTTC
>TRBD1|15|TRBJ2-6|few|TRBV7-9
CASTDRGRGANVLTF
TGTGCCAGCACCGACAGGGGGCGGGGGGCCAACGTCCTGACTTTC
>TRBD1|14|TRBJ1-5|many|TRBV5-1
CASSPGQGGEPQHF
TGCGCCAGCAGCCCAGGACAGGGGGGCGAGCCCCAGCATTTT
>NA|12|TRBJ2-5|few|TRBV20-1
CSARTGQETQYF
TGCAGTGCTAGGACAGGTCAGGAGACCCAGTACTTC
>NA|15|TRBJ1-3|NA|TRBV9
CASSVRDIPGNTIYF
TGTGCCAGCAGCGTCCGGGACATTCCCGGAAACACCATATATTTT
>NA|13|TRBJ1-1|NA|TRBV7-8
CASIAGPNTEAFF
TGTGCCAGCATCGCGGGGCCGAACACTGAAGCTTTCTTT
>NA|15|TRBJ1-1|NA|TRBV5-1
CASSLQVTGNTEAFF
TGCGCCAGCAGCTTGCAGGTGACAGGGAACACTGAAGCTTTCTTT
>TRBD1|13|TRBJ2-1|NA|TRBV11-2
CASTRDSLREQFF
TGTGCCAGCACACGGGACAGCCTGAGGGAGCAGTTCTTC
>NA|14|TRBJ2-5|NA|TRBV20-1
CSARDSIGLETQYF
TGCAGTGCTAGAGATTCCATCGGGCTTGAGACCCAGTACTTC
>NA|13|TRBJ1-4|NA|TRBV11-2
CASSRMRTEKLFF
TGTGCCAGCAGCCGCATGAGGACTGAAAAACTGTTTTTT